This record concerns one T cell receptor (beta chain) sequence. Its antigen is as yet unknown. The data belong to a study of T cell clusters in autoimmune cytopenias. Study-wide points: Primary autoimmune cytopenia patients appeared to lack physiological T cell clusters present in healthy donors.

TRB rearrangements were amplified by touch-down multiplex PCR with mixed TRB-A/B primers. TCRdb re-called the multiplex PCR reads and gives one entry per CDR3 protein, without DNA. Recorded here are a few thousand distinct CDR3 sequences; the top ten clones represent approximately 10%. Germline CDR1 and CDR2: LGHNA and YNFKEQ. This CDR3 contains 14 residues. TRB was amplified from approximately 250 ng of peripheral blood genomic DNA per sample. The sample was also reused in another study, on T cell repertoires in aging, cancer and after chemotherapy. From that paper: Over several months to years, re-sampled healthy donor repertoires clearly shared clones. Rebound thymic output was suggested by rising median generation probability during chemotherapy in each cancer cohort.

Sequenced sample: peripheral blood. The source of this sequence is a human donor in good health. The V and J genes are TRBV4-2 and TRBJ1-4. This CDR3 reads CASRQGVSNEKLFF.